This T cell receptor beta chain was identified in a study of CD8 T cells in Susac syndrome. Regarding this clonotype: Its antigen is currently unknown.

Study conclusions and caveats: An acknowledgment was made by the study that its TCR sequencing and HLA analysis involved relatively few individuals.

Reverse transcription of roughly 0.45 to 1 ug RNA used random hexamers. TCR beta CDR3 was amplified by immunoSEQ covering 54 Vbeta and 13 Jbeta. MiXCR, run by TCRdb on the immunoSEQ multiplex PCR reads, gives a single entry per CDR3 protein. The sample includes about 280,000 distinct CDR3 sequences, roughly 84% of them seen just once. Bulk CD8+ and CD4+ cells came from magnetic negative isolation; CD8+ TEMRA by FACS. The CDR3 is 15 amino acids. The germline gives CDR1 MNHEY, CDR2 SMNVEV (reference sequence). The V gene end was trimmed by 7 bases and the J gene end by 4 bases; junction bases not matched to a gene: 9.

The clonotype was recovered from a human donor with multiple sclerosis. Input material: CD8+ T cells from PBMCs. The V call is TRBV27, the J call TRBJ2-3, with 9 bases identical to TRBD1. CDR3 region: CASTPETGGADTQYF. CDR3 sequence (DNA): TGTGCCAGCACCCCGGAGACAGGGGGGGCAGATACGCAGTATTTT.